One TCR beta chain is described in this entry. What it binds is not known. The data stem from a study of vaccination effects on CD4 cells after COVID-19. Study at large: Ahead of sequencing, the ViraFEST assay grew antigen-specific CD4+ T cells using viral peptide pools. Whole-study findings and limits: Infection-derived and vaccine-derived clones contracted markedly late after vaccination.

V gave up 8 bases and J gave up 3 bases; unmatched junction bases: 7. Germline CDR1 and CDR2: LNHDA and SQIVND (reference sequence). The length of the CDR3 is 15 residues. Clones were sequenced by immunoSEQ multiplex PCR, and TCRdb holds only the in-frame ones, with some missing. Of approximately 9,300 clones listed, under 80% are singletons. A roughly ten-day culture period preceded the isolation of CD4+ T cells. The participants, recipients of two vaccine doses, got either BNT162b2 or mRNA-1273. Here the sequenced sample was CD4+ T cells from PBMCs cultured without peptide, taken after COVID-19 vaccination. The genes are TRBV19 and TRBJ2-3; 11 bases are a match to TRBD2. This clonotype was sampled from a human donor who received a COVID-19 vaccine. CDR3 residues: CASASTSGSTDTQYF. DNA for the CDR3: TGTGCCAGTGCCTCCACTAGCGGGAGTACAGATACGCAGTATTTT.